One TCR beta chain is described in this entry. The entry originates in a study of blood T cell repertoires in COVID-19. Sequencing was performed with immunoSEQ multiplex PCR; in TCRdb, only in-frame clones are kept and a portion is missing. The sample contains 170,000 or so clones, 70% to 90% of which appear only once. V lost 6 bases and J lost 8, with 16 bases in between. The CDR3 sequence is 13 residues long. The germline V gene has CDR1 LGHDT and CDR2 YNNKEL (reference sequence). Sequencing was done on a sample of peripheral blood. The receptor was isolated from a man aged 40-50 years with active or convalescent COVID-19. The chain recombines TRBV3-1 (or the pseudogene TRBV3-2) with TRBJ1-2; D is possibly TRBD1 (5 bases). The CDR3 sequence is CASSPKGRVGYTF. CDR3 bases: TGTGCCAGCAGTCCGAAGGGGAGGGTGGGCTACACCTTC.